Below, 8 T cell receptor beta chains from the same sample are listed, as sequenced in a study of blood T cell repertoires in COVID-19. TCRdb's copy holds only in-frame clones and misses some; the assay was immunoSEQ multiplex PCR. The repertoire holds approximately 220,000 clones, with 70% to 85% as singletons. Input material: PBMCs or T cells enriched from blood (not recorded which). The origin of the receptors is a woman between 40 and 50 years old with acute COVID-19.

This chain uses TRBV20-1 with TRBJ2-7; maybe TRBD1 (6 bases). In germline, CDR1 is DFQATT, CDR2 SNEGSKA (reference sequence). Trimming shortened V by 1 base and J by 13 bases, and 14 bases separated the two germline ends. The CDR3 length is 11 residues. The CDR3 region has the DNA TGCAGTGCTAGAGTAGGTGGGACACCCTACTTC. Translating it yields CSARVGGTPYF.

CDR3 protein: CSVLRTGISYNEQFF. In DNA form, the CDR3 reads TGCAGCGTCCTACGGACAGGGATATCCTACAATGAGCAGTTCTTC. The chain joins TRBV29-1 to TRBJ2-1; TRBD1 aligns across 8 bases. The CDR3 spans 15 residues. CDR1 is SQVTM and CDR2 is ANQGSEA in the germline V gene. Losses at the gene ends were 6 bases for V and 1 base for J; bases not matched to a gene: 8.

This chain uses TRBV9 with TRBJ1-6, with D perhaps matching TRBD1 (6 bases). V was pared by 4 bases and J by 9 bases, with 8 bases between. Looked up from germline, CDR1 is SGDLS and CDR2 is YYNGEE. The CDR3 is 12 amino acids. The CDR3 loop is CASSLDSSPLHF. DNA for the CDR3: TGTGCCAGCAGCCTGGACAGTTCACCCCTCCACTTT.

The J gene is TRBJ1-2, the V gene TRBV27; 10 bases are a match to TRBD1. V lost 4 bases to trimming and J lost 8 bases; unmatched junction nucleotides: 7. Germline CDR1 is MNHEY and CDR2 is SMNVEV (reference sequence). The CDR3 is 14 residues long. CDR3 sequence reads: CASSSTGTGVGYTF. CDR3 sequence (DNA): TGTGCCAGCAGTTCCACCGGGACAGGGGTAGGCTACACCTTC.

This chain joins TRBV9 and TRBJ2-3, with D perhaps matching TRBD1 (5 bases). The V end was cut by 0 bases, the J end by 6 bases, with 8 bases between. The germline V gene has CDR1 SGDLS and CDR2 YYNGEE. This CDR3 is 13 amino acids long. The chain's CDR3 is CASSVEGWDTQYF. CDR3 bases: TGTGCCAGCAGCGTAGAGGGGTGGGATACGCAGTATTTT. Full variable domain (missing parts from reference TRBV9 and TRBJ2-3): DSGVTQTPKHLITATGQRVTLRCSPRSGDLSVYWYQQSLDQGLQFLIQYYNGEERAKGNILERFSAQQFPDLHSELNLSSLELGDSALYFCASSVEGWDTQYFGPGTRLTVL.

The V call is TRBV2, the J call TRBJ2-5, with 10 bases matching TRBD2. The CDR3 extends over 15 amino acids. Germline V gene data show CDR1 as SNHLY and CDR2 as FYNNEI. Trimming took 3 bases from V and 5 from J; bases not matched to a gene: 6. Here the CDR3 DNA reads TGTGCCAGCAGTGATCCTAGCGGGAGTATGGAGACCCAGTACTTC. This codes for CASSDPSGSMETQYF.

The genes are TRBV30 and TRBJ1-1; TRBD1 matches 9 bases. Germline CDR1 and CDR2: GTSNPN and SVGIG (reference sequence). The CDR3 length is 14 residues. With 4 bases clipped from V and 6 bases from J, the junction kept 9 bases outside the gene matches. CDR3 coding DNA: TGTGCCTGGACGCGGACAGGGGTGGGGTCTGAAGCTTTCTTT. This codes for CAWTRTGVGSEAFF.

The chain employs TRBV3-1 (or the pseudogene TRBV3-2) and TRBJ2-6; D might be TRBD1 (6 bases). Germline V gene sequence: CDR1 LGHDT, CDR2 YNNKEL (reference sequence). The CDR3 runs 15 residues. V lost 1 base, J lost 2 bases, and 6 bases lay in between. As DNA, the CDR3 is TGTGCCAGCAGCCAAGCAGGGGCTGGGGCCAACGTCCTGACTTTC. As protein: CASSQAGAGANVLTF.